This record covers a single TCR beta chain. V dropped 6 bases and J dropped 0 bases, with 16 bases sitting between them. Germline assignment: CDR1 SGHKS and CDR2 YYEKEE (reference sequence). The CDR3 runs 15 residues. The data are from a study of shared clonotypes between healthy human individuals. Positive CCR7 selection of CD45RO-negative cells yielded the naive CD8 cells, and terminally differentiated effector memory CD45RA+ cells were excluded. Data came from immunoSEQ multiplex PCR; TCRdb stores just in-frame clones and leaves some out. The sample contains approximately 2,000,000 clones, just under 95% of which appear only once.

The chain combines TRBV5-5 with TRBJ2-7, with D possibly called TRBD1 or TRBD2 (5 bases each). This clonotype originated in a man younger than 30 in good health. Some clones in this sample may be carry-over from other donors' samples. Sequenced material: naive CD8+ T cells from PBMCs. As DNA, the CDR3 is TGTGCCAGCACTCTACCGGGACGCAGCTCCTACGAGCAGTACTTC. It codes for CASTLPGRSSYEQYF.